One sample yielded the 3 T cell receptor beta chains listed below, sequenced in a study of T cells after yellow fever vaccination. TCRdb called the 5' RACE reads again in MiXCR, with one record for every CDR3 protein. In the table there are some 73,000 distinct CDR3 sequences, roughly 7.7% of which are singletons. The sample consisted of CD8+ T cells sorted from PBMCs, taken on the day of the yellow fever booster vaccination. These receptors were collected from a man aged 30-40 years who received the YFV17D yellow fever vaccine.

This clonotype was detected many times. V gene TRBV5-4 combines with J gene TRBJ2-2; either TRBD1 or TRBD2 may supply D (5 bases each). This CDR3 comprises 14 residues. V gave up 4 bases and J gave up 7 bases, with 14 bases separating them. Per germline, CDR1 SGHNT and CDR2 YYREEE (reference sequence). The CDR3 DNA reads as TGTGCCAGCAGCCCCGACGGGACCCACGGGGAGCTGTTTTTT. Its protein is CASSPDGTHGELFF.

V gene TRBV12-3 or TRBV12-4 combines with J gene TRBJ2-5; 7 nucleotides match TRBD2. This CDR3 comprises 12 residues. Trimming took 5 bases from V and 4 from J; bases not matched to a gene: 1. The CDR3 loop reads CASSPSGETQYF. The CDR3 nucleotides are TGTGCCAGCAGTCCTAGCGGAGAGACCCAGTACTTC.

This clonotype was counted between two and nine times. J is TRBJ2-3 and V is TRBV13; 10 nucleotides line up with TRBD2. CDR3 size: 16 residues. J gave up 2 bases and V 5 bases, and 7 bases lay outside the gene matches. CDR1 is PRHDT, CDR2 FYEKMQ, per germline (reference sequence). The CDR3 here is CASSVTSGMITDTQYF. For the CDR3, the DNA is TGTGCCAGCAGCGTTACTAGCGGGATGATCACAGATACGCAGTATTTT.